Presented here are 27 T cell receptor beta chains from one specimen sequenced in a study of radiotherapy plus CTLA-4 blockade in lung cancer. The protocol was immunoSEQ multiplex PCR, while the TCRdb copy is restricted to in-frame clones and leaves out a portion. The sample lists about 98,000 clones, approximately 86% occurring once. The material was peripheral blood, obtained from a patient treated with radiotherapy plus ipilimumab. The origin of the receptors is a human donor with non-small cell lung cancer that progressed on radiotherapy plus ipilimumab.

This chain links TRBV2 with TRBJ2-2; unclear D gene. The germline CDR1 and CDR2 sequences are SNHLY and FYNNEI. V was pared by 8 bases and J by 11 bases, with 12 bases between. This CDR3 has 11 residues. CDR3 sequence: CASRRSGELFF. The CDR3 DNA is TGTGCCAGCCGTCGTAGTGGAGAGCTGTTTTTT.

The CDR3 nucleotides read TGTGCCAGCTCGGGAGGGCTGGGAACCAAAAACATTCAGTACTTC. Translating gives CASSGGLGTKNIQYF. The chain joins TRBV27 to TRBJ2-4; 8 positions agree with TRBD2. The junction had 8 bases not matched to a gene; V was cut back by 8 bases and J by 2 bases. Germline CDR1 MNHEY, CDR2 SMNVEV (reference sequence). The CDR3 has 15 residues.

The V call is TRBV9, the J call TRBJ2-7; 14 nucleotides agree with TRBD2. The CDR3 totals 16 residues. The junction had 5 bases not matched to a gene; V was cut back by 3 bases and J by 3 bases. The germline gives CDR1 SGDLS, CDR2 YYNGEE. CDR3 sequence (DNA): TGTGCCAGCAGCGCCGGGACTAGCGGGAGTATCTACGAGCAGTACTTC. This codes for CASSAGTSGSIYEQYF.

With respect to this clone: Relative to the germline gene, one junction end is altered; a read error may explain this. The chain combines TRBV6-1 with TRBJ1-5; D call uncertain. CDR1 is MNHNS, CDR2 SASEGT, per germline. CDR3 length: 13 residues. CDR3 loop: CASSLTENRPQHF. The CDR3 DNA is TGTGCCAGCAGTCTAACGGAAAATCGGCCCCAGCATTTT.

The V call is TRBV9, the J call TRBJ1-3; a weak D match, TRBD1 (6 bases). The length of the CDR3 is 14 residues. V lost 3 bases and J 4 bases, leaving 11 bases between the germline ends. Germline loops: CDR1 SGDLS, CDR2 YYNGEE. The CDR3 nucleotides are TGTGCCAGCAGCGAACAGGGTTTAGGAAACACCATATATTTT. This encodes CASSEQGLGNTIYF.

The chain links TRBV5-6 to TRBJ2-3, with D unresolved. Germline V gene sequence: CDR1 SGHDT, CDR2 YYEEEE. The CDR3 runs to 14 residues. Between the trimmed V and J ends, which lost 5 bases and 13 bases, there was a span of 23 bases. As DNA, the CDR3 is TGTGCCAGCAGACCTGGTCCCGGAACGCTCTCAGAGTATTTT. It yields the protein CASRPGPGTLSEYF.

The chain combines TRBV4-1 with TRBJ2-3; possible D gene TRBD2, 6 bases. Trimming took off 8 bases at V and 4 bases at J, with 19 bases between the two ends. Germline values: CDR1 MGHRA, CDR2 YSYEKL. The CDR3 is made up of 15 amino acids. The CDR3 reads CASSQPGSGSDTQYF. CDR3 nucleotide sequence: TGCGCCAGCTCTCAGCCCGGGAGTGGGTCAGATACGCAGTATTTT.

The chain joins TRBV6-1 to TRBJ2-1; 9 nucleotides line up with TRBD2. The CDR3 sequence is 13 residues long. V was clipped by 4 bases and J by 6 bases; unmatched bases: 1. Germline assignment: CDR1 MNHNS and CDR2 SASEGT. The CDR3 nucleotides read TGTGCCAGCAGTGTGACTAGCGGCAATGAGCAGTTCTTC. This translates into CASSVTSGNEQFF.

This clone appeared a single time. The chain employs TRBV19 and TRBJ2-5, with D possibly being TRBD1 (5 bases). Germline CDR1 LNHDA, CDR2 SQIVND (reference sequence). This CDR3 comprises 14 residues. V lost 6 bases and J 4 bases, leaving 15 bases between the germline ends. The CDR3 DNA follows: TGTGCCAGTAGGATGGCAGGGATGGTAGAGACCCAGTACTTC. Translation gives CASRMAGMVETQYF.

On this clone itself: Other DNA variants within this sample encode the same CDR3. The genes are TRBV7-6 and TRBJ2-7; the D is unclear. The V gene's germline CDR1 is SGHVS and CDR2 FNYEAQ. CDR3 size: 12 residues. The V gene lost 2 bases and the J gene lost 3 bases, with 5 bases spanning the gap. Here the CDR3 DNA reads TGTGCCAGCAGCTTAAAGGGCTACGAGCAGTACTTC. Translated, it gives CASSLKGYEQYF. The whole variable domain, remainder taken from reference TRBV7-6 and TRBJ2-7, is GAGVSQSPRYKVTKRGQDVALRCDPISGHVSLYWYRQALGQGPEFLTYFNYEAQQDKSGLPNDRFSAERPEGSISTLTIQRTEQRDSAMYRCASSLKGYEQYFGPGTRLTVT.

The chain joins TRBV7-9 to TRBJ2-1, with 9 bases lining up with TRBD2. Germline assignment: CDR1 SEHNR and CDR2 FQNEAQ (reference sequence). Losses at the gene ends were 5 bases for V and 4 bases for J; bases not matched to a gene: 15. CDR3 length equals 18 residues. In DNA, the CDR3 is TGTGCCAGCAGCGAACCCGGCCTCAGCGGGAGGCGGTACAATGAGCAGTTCTTC. It encodes CASSEPGLSGRRYNEQFF. Variable domain in full (rest from reference TRBV7-9 and TRBJ2-1): DTGVSQNPRHKITKRGQNVTFRCDPISEHNRLYWYRQTLGQGPEFLTYFQNEAQLEKSRLLSDRFSAERPKGSFSTLEIQRTEQGDSAMYLCASSEPGLSGRRYNEQFFGPGTRLTVL.

In the case of this clone: Because it lacks the conserved phenylalanine or tryptophan at the end, this CDR3 is likely a read error. No DNA is shown, since the ends of the CDR3 on it are uncertain; the CDR3 is the one TCRdb lists. The J gene is TRBJ1-1, the V gene TRBV6-5; the table's D call, TRBD1, was not checked against the DNA. Termini included, the CDR3 measures 11 amino acids. The germline V gene encodes CDR1 MNHEY and CDR2 SVGAGI. Here the CDR3 reads CASSEQGRTFL.

This chain uses TRBV2 with TRBJ1-1; D uncertain. Germline lookup yields CDR1 SNHLY and CDR2 FYNNEI. The CDR3 consists of 11 residues. Trimming pared 6 bases from V and 5 bases from J, leaving 7 bases between. DNA for the CDR3: TGTGCCAGCAGGGTATGGACTGAAGCTTTCTTT. It codes for CASRVWTEAFF.

This chain uses TRBV28 with TRBJ1-6; D possibly corresponds to TRBD1 (6 bases). Germline V lookup: CDR1 MDHEN, CDR2 SYDVKM. V dropped 6 bases and J dropped 10 bases, with 19 bases sitting between them. There are 15 residues in the CDR3. This chain's CDR3 is CASRSPQGAGSPLHF. The CDR3, as DNA: TGTGCCAGCAGGTCCCCACAGGGCGCAGGCTCACCCCTCCACTTT. The full variable domain, with the rest looked up from reference TRBV28 and TRBJ1-6, is DVKVTQSSRYLVKRTGEKVFLECVQDMDHENMFWYRQDPGLGLRLIYFSYDVKMKEKGDIPEGYSVSREKKERFSLILESASTNQTSMYLCASRSPQGAGSPLHFGNGTRLTVT.

The CDR3 bases are TGCGCCAGCAGCCCTACGAACGGGAACTATGGCTACACCTTC. This gives the protein CASSPTNGNYGYTF. The J gene is TRBJ1-2, the V gene TRBV5-1, with D unclear. Between the trimmed V and J ends, which lost 4 bases and 2 bases, there was a span of 12 bases. Germline CDR1 reads SGHRS; CDR2 reads YFSETQ. The CDR3 contains 14 residues.

The gene calls are TRBV11-2 and TRBJ2-1; no definite D call. V dropped 4 bases and J dropped 2 bases, with 21 bases sitting between them. This CDR3 is built from 18 residues. Per germline, CDR1 SGHAT and CDR2 FQNNGV. The CDR3 region has the DNA TGTGCCAGCAGCTCTGGTAAGGCGCGAACCGCCCCCTACAATGAGCAGTTCTTC. It is translated as CASSSGKARTAPYNEQFF. The entire variable domain, with the rest obtained from reference TRBV11-2 and TRBJ2-1, is as follows: EAGVAQSPRYKIIEKRQSVAFWCNPISGHATLYWYQQILGQGPKLLIQFQNNGVVDDSQLPKDRFSAERLKGVDSTLKIQPAKLEDSAVYLCASSSGKARTAPYNEQFFGPGTRLTVL.

The chain combines TRBV9 with TRBJ2-3; 9 bases agree with TRBD1. Trimming removed 0 bases from V and 4 bases from J; junction bases left unmatched: 9. Germline CDR1 SGDLS, CDR2 YYNGEE. The CDR3 loop spans 17 amino acids. In DNA form, the CDR3 reads TGTGCCAGCAGCGTAGCCTCAACGGGACAGGGTCCAGATACGCAGTATTTT. It specifies CASSVASTGQGPDTQYF.

The chain employs TRBV2 and TRBJ2-2; 8 nucleotides line up with TRBD1. CDR3 length equals 14 residues. The V gene end was trimmed by 7 bases and the J gene end by 7 bases; junction bases not matched to a gene: 8. CDR1 is SNHLY and CDR2 is FYNNEI in the germline V gene. Here the CDR3 reads CASKETGVVGELFF. Here the CDR3 DNA reads TGTGCCAGCAAGGAGACAGGGGTTGTCGGGGAGCTGTTTTTT.

The chain employs TRBV10-3 and TRBJ1-1, with D possibly matching TRBD1 (6 bases). The CDR3 contains 14 residues. V gave up 10 bases and J gave up 4 bases, with 19 bases separating them. Per germline, CDR1 ENHRY and CDR2 SYGVKD. CDR3 sequence: CATEDRGLTTEAFF. The CDR3 DNA follows: TGTGCCACAGAGGACAGAGGGCTGACCACTGAAGCTTTCTTT.

The V and J genes are TRBV12-5 and TRBJ2-3; 7 positions match TRBD1. CDR1 and CDR2 (germline): LGHNT, FRNRAP. The CDR3 sequence is 14 residues long. J lost 4 bases, V lost 1 base, and 2 bases had no gene match. CDR3 DNA: TGTGCTAGTGGTTTGGGACAGGGCTCAGATACGCAGTATTTT. Protein: CASGLGQGSDTQYF.

V usage is TRBV19 and J usage is TRBJ2-3; TRBD2 might be the D (6 bases). V lost 3 bases and J lost 3, with 10 bases in between. The CDR3 loop spans 14 amino acids. Germline values: CDR1 LNHDA, CDR2 SQIVND (reference sequence). CDR3 in amino acids: CASSIGGATDTQYF. CDR3 DNA: TGTGCCAGTAGTATCGGGGGAGCAACAGATACGCAGTATTTT.

The count of this clone is one. The chain has TRBV5-4 and TRBJ1-1; no clear D. Germline loops: CDR1 SGHNT, CDR2 YYREEE (reference sequence). Trimming took off 2 bases at V and 7 bases at J, with 12 bases between the two ends. CDR3 length: 13 residues. The CDR3 protein is CASSLVEGFEAFF. CDR3 nucleotides: TGTGCCAGCAGCTTAGTTGAAGGGTTTGAAGCTTTCTTT. Combining the CDR3 with reference TRBV5-4 and TRBJ1-1 gives the whole variable domain ETGVTQSPTHLIKTRGQQVTLRCSSQSGHNTVSWYQQALGQGPQFIFQYYREEENGRGNFPPRFSGLQFPNYSSELNVNALELDDSALYLCASSLVEGFEAFFGQGTRLTVV.

This chain joins TRBV5-5 and TRBJ1-2; D unresolved. Germline CDR1 is SGHKS and CDR2 is YYEKEE (reference sequence). V shed 4 bases and J shed 2 bases, with 9 bases lying between them. The CDR3 covers 13 residues. CDR3 region: CASSPQANYGYTF. Written as DNA, the CDR3 is TGTGCCAGCAGCCCGCAGGCGAACTATGGCTACACCTTC.

The rearrangement links TRBV7-6 to TRBJ2-3; D not certain. This CDR3 comprises 17 residues. Germline V gene sequence: CDR1 SGHVS, CDR2 FNYEAQ. V shed 1 base and J shed 0 bases, with 14 bases lying between them. The CDR3: CASSLGGTTTSTDTQYF. In DNA, the CDR3 is TGTGCCAGCAGCTTAGGGGGTACCACAACTAGCACAGATACGCAGTATTTT.

The chain recombines TRBV29-1 with TRBJ1-1; D possibly corresponds to TRBD1 (6 bases). This CDR3 spans 12 amino acids. The germline V and J ends were trimmed by 5 bases and 4 bases, with 11 bases remaining between them. Looked up from germline, CDR1 is SQVTM and CDR2 is ANQGSEA. This chain's CDR3 is CSVRGGGTEAFF. For the CDR3, the DNA is TGCAGCGTTCGGGGGGGCGGCACTGAAGCTTTCTTT. Drawing the rest from reference TRBV29-1 and TRBJ1-1, the complete variable domain is SAVISQKPSRDICQRGTSLTIQCQVDSQVTMMFWYRQQPGQSLTLIATANQGSEATYESGFVIDKFPISRPNLTFSTLTVSNMSPEDSSIYLCSVRGGGTEAFFGQGTRLTVV.

V gene TRBV7-6 combines with J gene TRBJ1-1; D call uncertain. This CDR3 contains 16 residues. V lost 5 bases, J lost 1 base, and 17 bases lay in between. CDR1 is SGHVS and CDR2 is FNYEAQ in the germline V gene. CDR3 DNA: TGTGCCAGCAGCCGACGGATGGGGTTAGGGAACACTGAAGCTTTCTTT. As protein: CASSRRMGLGNTEAFF.

The chain is built from TRBV30 and TRBJ2-3, with unresolved D. From germline, CDR1 is GTSNPN and CDR2 SVGIG (reference sequence). This CDR3 comprises 11 residues. Deletions cut 1 base from V and 5 bases from J, with 4 bases between. CDR3 residues: CAWSALDTQYF. The DNA of the CDR3 is TGTGCCTGGAGTGCTCTAGATACGCAGTATTTT. Drawing the rest from reference TRBV30 and TRBJ2-3, the complete variable domain is SQTIHQWPATLVQPVGSPLSLECTVEGTSNPNLYWYRQAAGRGLQLLFYSVGIGQISSEVPQNLSASRPQDRQFILSSKKLLLSDSGFYLCAWSALDTQYFGPGTRLTVL.